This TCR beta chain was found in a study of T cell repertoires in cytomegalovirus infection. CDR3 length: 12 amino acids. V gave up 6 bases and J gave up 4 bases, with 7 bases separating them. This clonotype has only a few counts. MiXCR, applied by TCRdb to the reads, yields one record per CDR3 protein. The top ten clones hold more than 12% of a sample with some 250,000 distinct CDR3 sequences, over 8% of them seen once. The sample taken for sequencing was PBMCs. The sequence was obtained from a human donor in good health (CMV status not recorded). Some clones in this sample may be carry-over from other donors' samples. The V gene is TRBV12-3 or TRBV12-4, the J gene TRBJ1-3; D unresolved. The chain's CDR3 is CASRVWGNTIYF. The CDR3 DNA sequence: TGTGCCAGCAGGGTCTGGGGAAACACCATATATTTT.